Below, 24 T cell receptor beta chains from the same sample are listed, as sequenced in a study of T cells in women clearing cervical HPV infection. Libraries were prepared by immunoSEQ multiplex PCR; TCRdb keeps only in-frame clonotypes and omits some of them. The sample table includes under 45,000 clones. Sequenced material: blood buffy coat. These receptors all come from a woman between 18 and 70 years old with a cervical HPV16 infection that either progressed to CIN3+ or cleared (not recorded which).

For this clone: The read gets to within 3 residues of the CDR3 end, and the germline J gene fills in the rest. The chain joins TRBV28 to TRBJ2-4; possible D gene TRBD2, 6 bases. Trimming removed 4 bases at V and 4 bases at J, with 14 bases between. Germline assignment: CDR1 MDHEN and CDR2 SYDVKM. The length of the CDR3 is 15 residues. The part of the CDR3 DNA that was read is TGTGCCAGCAGTTCCCCTCCCGGGGGAAAAAACATT. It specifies CASSSPPGGKNI. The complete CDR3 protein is CASSSPPGGKNIQYF.

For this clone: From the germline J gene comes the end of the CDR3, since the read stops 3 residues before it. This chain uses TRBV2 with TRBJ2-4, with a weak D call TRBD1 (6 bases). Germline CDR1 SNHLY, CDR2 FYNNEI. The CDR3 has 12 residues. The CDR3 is CATRTVNYGQYF. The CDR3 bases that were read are TGTGCCACGAGGACAGTAAACTATGGT.

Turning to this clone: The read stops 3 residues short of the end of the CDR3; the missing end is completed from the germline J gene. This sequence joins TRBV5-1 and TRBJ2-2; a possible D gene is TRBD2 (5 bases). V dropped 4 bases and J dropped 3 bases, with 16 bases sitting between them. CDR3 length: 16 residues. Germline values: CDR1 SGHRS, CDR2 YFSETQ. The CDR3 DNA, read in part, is TGCGCCAGCAGCGCCGGAGCCCTCGGGGACACCGGGGAG. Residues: CASSAGALGDTGE. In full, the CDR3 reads CASSAGALGDTGELFF.

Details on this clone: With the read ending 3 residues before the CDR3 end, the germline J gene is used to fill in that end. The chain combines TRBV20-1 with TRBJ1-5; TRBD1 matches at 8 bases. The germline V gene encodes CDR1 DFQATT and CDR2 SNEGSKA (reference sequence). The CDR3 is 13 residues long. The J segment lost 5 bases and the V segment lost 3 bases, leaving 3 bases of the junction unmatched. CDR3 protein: CSAREQGDQPQHF. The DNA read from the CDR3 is TGCAGTGCTAGGGAACAGGGGGATCAGCCC.

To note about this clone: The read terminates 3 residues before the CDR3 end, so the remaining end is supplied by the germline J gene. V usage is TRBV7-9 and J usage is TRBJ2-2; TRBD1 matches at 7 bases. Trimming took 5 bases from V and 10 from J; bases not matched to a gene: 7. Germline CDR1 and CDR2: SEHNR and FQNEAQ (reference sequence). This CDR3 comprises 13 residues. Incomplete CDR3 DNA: TGTGCCAGCAGCCCACAGGGGTTCGAGGAG. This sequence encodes CASSPQGFEE. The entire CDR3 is CASSPQGFEELFF. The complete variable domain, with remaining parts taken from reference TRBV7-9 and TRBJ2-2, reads DTGVSQNPRHKITKRGQNVTFRCDPISEHNRLYWYRQTLGQGPEFLTYFQNEAQLEKSRLLSDRFSAERPKGSFSTLEIQRTEQGDSAMYLCASSPQGFEELFFGEGSRLTVL.

This chain's CDR3 is CASSQDREGPDTQYF. Incomplete CDR3 DNA: TGCGCCAGCAGCCAAGATCGTGAGGGGCCAGATACG. The chain joins TRBV4-1 to TRBJ2-3; D may match TRBD1 or TRBD2 (5 bases each). The read falls 3 residues short of the CDR3 end, and the missing part is taken from the germline J gene. The CDR3 extends over 15 amino acids. Trimming shortened V by 0 bases and J by 4 bases, and 11 bases separated the two germline ends. The germline V gene encodes CDR1 MGHRA and CDR2 YSYEKL.

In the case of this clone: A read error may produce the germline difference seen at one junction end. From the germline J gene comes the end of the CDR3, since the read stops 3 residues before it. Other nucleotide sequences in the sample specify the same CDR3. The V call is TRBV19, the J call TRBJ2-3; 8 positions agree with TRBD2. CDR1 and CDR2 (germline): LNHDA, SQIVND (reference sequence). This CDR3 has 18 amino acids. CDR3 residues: CASSIGRGAGASTDTQYF. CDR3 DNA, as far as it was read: TGTGCCAGCAGTATAGGGAGGGGAGCGGGAGCTAGCACAGATACG.

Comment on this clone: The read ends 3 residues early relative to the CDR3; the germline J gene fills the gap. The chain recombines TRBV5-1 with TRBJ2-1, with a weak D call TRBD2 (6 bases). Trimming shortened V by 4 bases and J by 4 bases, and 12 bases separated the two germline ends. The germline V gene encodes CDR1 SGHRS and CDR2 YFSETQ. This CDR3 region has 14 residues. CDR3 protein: CASSRAGTYNEQFF. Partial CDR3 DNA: TGCGCCAGCAGCCGGGCGGGAACGTACAATGAG.

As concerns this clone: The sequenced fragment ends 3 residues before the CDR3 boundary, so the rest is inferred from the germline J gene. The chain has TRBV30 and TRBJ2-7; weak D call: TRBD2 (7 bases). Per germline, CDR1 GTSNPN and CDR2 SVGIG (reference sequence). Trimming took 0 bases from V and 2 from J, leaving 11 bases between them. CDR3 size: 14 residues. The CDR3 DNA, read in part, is TGTGCCTGGAGTGTACTAGGGGGGGCCTACGAG. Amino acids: CAWSVLGGAYE. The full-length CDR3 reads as CAWSVLGGAYEQYF.

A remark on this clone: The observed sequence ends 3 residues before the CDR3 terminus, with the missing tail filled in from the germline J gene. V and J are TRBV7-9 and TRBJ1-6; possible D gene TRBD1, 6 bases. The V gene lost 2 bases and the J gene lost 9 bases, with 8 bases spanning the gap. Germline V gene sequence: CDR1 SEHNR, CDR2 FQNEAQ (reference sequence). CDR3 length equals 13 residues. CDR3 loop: CASSLKGGSPLHF. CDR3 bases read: TGTGCCAGCAGCTTAAAAGGGGGTTCACCC.

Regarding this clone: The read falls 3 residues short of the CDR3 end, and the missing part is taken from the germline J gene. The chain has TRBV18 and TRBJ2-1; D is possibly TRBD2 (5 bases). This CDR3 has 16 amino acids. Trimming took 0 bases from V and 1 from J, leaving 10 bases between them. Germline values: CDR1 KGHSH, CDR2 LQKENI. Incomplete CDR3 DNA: TGTGCCAGCTCACCACCACGGGGTTGGTCCTACAATGAG. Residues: CASSPPRGWSYNE. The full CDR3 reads CASSPPRGWSYNEQFF.

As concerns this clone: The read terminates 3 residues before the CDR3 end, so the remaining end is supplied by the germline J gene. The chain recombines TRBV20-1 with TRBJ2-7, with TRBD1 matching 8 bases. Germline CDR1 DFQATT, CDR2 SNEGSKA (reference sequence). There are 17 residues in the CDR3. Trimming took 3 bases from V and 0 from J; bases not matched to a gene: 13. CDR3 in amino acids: CSASARGLLSSSYEQYF. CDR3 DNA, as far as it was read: TGCAGTGCTAGTGCCAGGGGGCTTTTGTCGAGCTCCTACGAG.

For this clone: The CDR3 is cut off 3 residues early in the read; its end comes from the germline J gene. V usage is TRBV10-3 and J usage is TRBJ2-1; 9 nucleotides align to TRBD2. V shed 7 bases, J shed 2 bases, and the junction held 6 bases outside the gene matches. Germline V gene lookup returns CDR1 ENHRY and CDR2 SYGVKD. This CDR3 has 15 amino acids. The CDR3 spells CAITRAGGPYNEQFF. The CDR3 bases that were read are TGTGCCATCACTCGAGCGGGGGGCCCCTACAATGAG.

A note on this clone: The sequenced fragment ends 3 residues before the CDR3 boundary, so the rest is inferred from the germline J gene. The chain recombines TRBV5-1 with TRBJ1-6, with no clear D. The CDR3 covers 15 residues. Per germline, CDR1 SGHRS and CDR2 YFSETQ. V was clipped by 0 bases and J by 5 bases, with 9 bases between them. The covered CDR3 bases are TGCGCCAGCAGCTTGGGCAGTCAGGATAATTCACCC. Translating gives CASSLGSQDNSP. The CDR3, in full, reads CASSLGSQDNSPLHF.

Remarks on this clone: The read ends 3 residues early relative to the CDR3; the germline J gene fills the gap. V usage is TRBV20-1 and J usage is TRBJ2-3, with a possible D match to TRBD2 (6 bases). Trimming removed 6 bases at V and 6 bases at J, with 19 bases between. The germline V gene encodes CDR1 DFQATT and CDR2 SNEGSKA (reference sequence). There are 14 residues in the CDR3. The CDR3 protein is CSAPGEASWDTQYF. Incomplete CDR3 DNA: TGCAGTGCCCCGGGGGAGGCGTCCTGGGATACG.

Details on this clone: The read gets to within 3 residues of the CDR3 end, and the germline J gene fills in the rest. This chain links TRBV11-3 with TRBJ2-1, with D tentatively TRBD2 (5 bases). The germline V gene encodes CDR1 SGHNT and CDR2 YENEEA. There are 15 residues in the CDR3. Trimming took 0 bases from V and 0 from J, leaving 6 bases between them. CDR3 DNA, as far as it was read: TGTGCCAGCAGCTTAGAAACTAGCTCCTACAATGAG. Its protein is CASSLETSSYNE. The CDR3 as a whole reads CASSLETSSYNEQFF.

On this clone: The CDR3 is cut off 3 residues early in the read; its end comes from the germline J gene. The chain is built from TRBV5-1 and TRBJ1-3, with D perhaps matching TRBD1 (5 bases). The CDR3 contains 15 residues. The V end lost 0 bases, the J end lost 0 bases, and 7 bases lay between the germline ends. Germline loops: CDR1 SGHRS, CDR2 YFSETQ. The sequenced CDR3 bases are TGCGCCAGCAGCTTGGGACAGAGCTCTGGAAACACC. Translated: CASSLGQSSGNT. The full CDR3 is CASSLGQSSGNTIYF.

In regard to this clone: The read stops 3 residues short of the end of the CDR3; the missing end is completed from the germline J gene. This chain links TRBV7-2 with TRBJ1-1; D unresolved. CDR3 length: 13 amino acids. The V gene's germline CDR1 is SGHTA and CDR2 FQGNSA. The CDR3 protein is CASSLNRLAGAFF. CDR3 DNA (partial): TGTGCCAGCAGCCTTAACAGACTAGCGGGA.

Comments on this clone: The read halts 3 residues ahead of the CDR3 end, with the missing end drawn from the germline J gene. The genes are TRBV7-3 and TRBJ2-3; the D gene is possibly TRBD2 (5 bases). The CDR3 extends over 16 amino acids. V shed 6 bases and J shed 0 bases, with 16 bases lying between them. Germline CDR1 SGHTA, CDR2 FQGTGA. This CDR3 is CASSTGLPSSTDTQYF. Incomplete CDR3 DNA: TGTGCCAGCAGTACTGGACTGCCTTCTAGCACAGATACG.

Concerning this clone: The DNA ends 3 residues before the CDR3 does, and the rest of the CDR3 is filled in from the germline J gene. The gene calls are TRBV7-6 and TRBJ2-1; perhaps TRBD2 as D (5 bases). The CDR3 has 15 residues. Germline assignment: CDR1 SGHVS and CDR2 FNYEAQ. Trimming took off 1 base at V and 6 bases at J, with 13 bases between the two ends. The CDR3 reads CASSLVLASLNEQFF. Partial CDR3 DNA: TGTGCCAGCAGCTTAGTCCTAGCTTCTCTCAATGAG.

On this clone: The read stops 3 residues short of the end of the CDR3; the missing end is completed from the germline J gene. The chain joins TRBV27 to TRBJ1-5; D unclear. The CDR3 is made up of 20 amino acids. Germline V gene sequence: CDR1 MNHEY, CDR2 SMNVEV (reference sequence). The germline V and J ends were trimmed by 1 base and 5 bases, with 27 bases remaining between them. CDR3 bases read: TGTGCCAGCAGTTTATTTGCTGGCTCCCCCCGAGAGGGTTCGGATCAGCCC. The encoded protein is CASSLFAGSPREGSDQP. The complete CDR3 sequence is CASSLFAGSPREGSDQPQHF.

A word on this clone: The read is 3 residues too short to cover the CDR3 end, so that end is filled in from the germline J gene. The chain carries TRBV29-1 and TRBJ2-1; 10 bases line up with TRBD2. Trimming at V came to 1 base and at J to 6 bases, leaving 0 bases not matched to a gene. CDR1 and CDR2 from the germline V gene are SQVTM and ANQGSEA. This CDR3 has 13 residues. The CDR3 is CSVEGTSGNEQFF. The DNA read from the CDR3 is TGCAGCGTTGAAGGGACTAGCGGCAATGAG.

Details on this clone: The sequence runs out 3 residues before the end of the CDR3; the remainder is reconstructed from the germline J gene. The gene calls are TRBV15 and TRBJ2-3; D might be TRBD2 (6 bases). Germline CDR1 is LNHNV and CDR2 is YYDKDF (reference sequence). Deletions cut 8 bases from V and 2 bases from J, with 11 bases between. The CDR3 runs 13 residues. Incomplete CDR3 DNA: TGTGCCACCCGGCCTAGCGACACAGATACG. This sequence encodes CATRPSDTDT. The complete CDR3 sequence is CATRPSDTDTQYF.

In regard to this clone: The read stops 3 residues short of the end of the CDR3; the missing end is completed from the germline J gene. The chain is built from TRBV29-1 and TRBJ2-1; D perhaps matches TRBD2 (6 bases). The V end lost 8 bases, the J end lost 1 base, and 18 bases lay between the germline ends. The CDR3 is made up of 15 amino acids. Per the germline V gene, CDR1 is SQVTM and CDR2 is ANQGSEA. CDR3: CSTPDGGLSYNEQFF. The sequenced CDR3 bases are TGCAGCACCCCCGATGGGGGGTTGTCCTACAATGAG.